This entry is about one TCR beta chain. This clone appeared a single time. The target of this receptor is not known. Base qualities are missing; no much larger clone stands one base away. These data come from a study of T cell clones after liver transplantation (dated by TCRdb to between 2019 and 2020). For context, the study as a whole: ITN030ST, the source of the samples, was a randomized trial that attempted immunosuppression withdrawal within 2 years of liver transplantation. Third party-reactive TCRbeta sequences were also identified from pre-transplant MLRs to serve as an antigen-independent comparator for donor-reactive sequences. Tolerance was defined as complete immunosuppression withdrawal for at least one year with no rise in liver enzymes beyond twice the upper limit of normal. The subjects received no induction therapy and were kept on standard immunosuppression until randomization at 12-24 months post-transplant. Blood samples were collected pre-transplant, pre-randomization before withdrawal, and post-randomization after either complete withdrawal or failed withdrawal. Three of the eight recipients were HCV-positive; the others were transplanted for non-autoimmune, non-viral indications. Donor-reactive T cell clones were identified by TCRbeta sequencing after a pre-transplant mixed lymphocyte reaction and then tracked in post-transplant blood. Of the 8 liver transplant recipients making up the studied cohort, 3 were classified as tolerant and 5 as non-tolerant.

Unstimulated PBMCs, after thawing, were stained for CD3, CD4 and CD8 and then FACS-sorted into CD3+CD4+ and CD3+CD8+ populations. All 8 studied subjects were randomized to immunosuppression withdrawal. Genomic DNA was isolated with the Qiagen DNeasy Blood and Tissue Kit. Per the germline V gene, SGHTA is the CDR1 and FQGNSA is the CDR2. From the cysteine through the phenylalanine, the CDR3 covers 15 amino acids. The DNA shown is the 45-base CDR3, in frame from base 1. V was cut back by 1 base and J by 0 bases, leaving a gap of 9 bases between them. High-throughput TCRbeta CDR3 sequencing of frozen genomic DNA was performed by immunoSEQ, including PCR amplification, mapping, bias correction and internal controls. For the original study's pipeline: Productive rearrangements were kept, and unique TCRbeta sequences were defined by CDR3 nucleotide sequence plus V and J gene. Donor-reactive sequences required at least 5-fold expansion in CFSE-low cells versus unstimulated pre-transplant cells and at least 0.01% frequency. To ensure at least 90% detection power, minimum frequency thresholds were set for each subject based on that subject's lowest-template unstimulated sample. Repertoire turnover was measured by Jensen-Shannon divergence between the top 1000 TCRbeta sequences post- and pre-transplant. Two-sided Fisher's exact tests were used to test for changes in how often donor-reactive sequences were detected. Held by TCRdb, this immuneACCESS table contains in-frame sequences only and omits some clones. Under half of the omission traces to an unresolved V gene where checked; the cause of the rest is unknown. Clone size and the V and J calls come from that table; the DNA yielded D and trimming. In this sample the table shows 40,000 to 55,000 clones, 65% to 80% of which occur a single time. About 10% of the sample is in the top ten clones.

General findings and caveats noted by the study authors: The decline in donor-reactive sequences exceeded the decline in third party-reactive sequences, suggesting partial antigen-specific deletion that was unrelated to withdrawal success. In two subjects, low numbers of available donor cells limited the measurable donor-reactive repertoire. When repertoire turnover was accounted for, significantly reduced detection of donor-reactive sequences was found in 7 of 8 subjects for CD4 and in 8 of 8 subjects for CD8. Since no allograft tissue specimens were available, donor-reactive T cells may have migrated into the graft instead of being deleted. In most of the 8 subjects, regardless of tolerance or HCV status, circulating donor-reactive CD4 TCRbeta sequences dropped significantly post-transplant. Conclusions were preliminary, limited by small, heterogeneous patient numbers and non-standardized post-transplant time points.

The sequence derives from a human patient who received a liver transplant. After a transplant, some T cells may be of graft donor origin. The chain is made from TRBV7-2 and TRBJ1-1; a tentative D match to TRBD1 spans 5 bases. The source was CD4+ T cells from blood, collected about 56 months after liver transplant. This receptor carries the CDR3 CASSLGGRLNTEAFF. The sequenced DNA: TGTGCCAGCAGCTTAGGGGGCAGATTGAACACTGAAGCTTTCTTT.